What follows is one T cell receptor (beta chain) and its context. Its antigen remains unknown. This record belongs to a study of vaccination and CD4 T cells after COVID-19. At the level of the study: Six males and four females, two Hispanic, made up the convalescents. Spike peptides, overlapping and drawn from SARS-CoV-2, HCoV-NL63, HCoV-OC43 and HCoV-229E, were used to stimulate cells.

Noted treatment: roughly 10-day PBMC culture with coronavirus spike peptide pools or control peptides (ViraFEST assay). Investigators isolated CD4+ T cells by negative selection after roughly 10 days of culture. V lost 5 bases and J lost 11, with 12 bases in between. The germline V gene has CDR1 MNHNS and CDR2 SASEGT. The CDR3 runs 11 residues. The Oncomine TCR Beta short-read assay sequenced DNA from cultured CD4+ T cells. TCRdb re-called the PCR reads through MiXCR, storing one row per CDR3 protein. The sample contains roughly 14,000 distinct CDR3 sequences, less than 50% of which appear only once. The source material was cultured CD4+ T cells from blood. The clonotype comes from a human donor with COVID-19. The rearrangement uses TRBV6-1 and TRBJ1-1, with D tentatively TRBD1 (5 bases). CDR3 loop: CASSTTGEAFF. The CDR3 coding sequence is TGTGCCAGCAGTACTACGGGGGAGGCTTTCTTT.